This entry concerns a single T cell receptor (beta chain). The data belong to a study of technical replicates of blood from a few donors. Sequencing was performed with immunoSEQ multiplex PCR; in TCRdb, only in-frame clones are kept and a portion is missing. Of just over 75,000 clones detected, about 92% appear once; the ten largest clones hold 0.41%. The length of the CDR3 is 13 residues. Trimming shortened V by 2 bases and J by 4 bases, and 5 bases separated the two germline ends. Germline CDR1 is MNHEY and CDR2 is SMNVEV (reference sequence). Sequencing input: T cells isolated from PBMCs. The sequence was collected from a human donor in good health. The gene calls are TRBV27 and TRBJ1-4; D unclear. The CDR3 region is CASSLLYNEKLFF. Here the CDR3 DNA reads TGTGCCAGCAGTTTACTTTATAATGAAAAACTGTTTTTT.